A selection of T cell receptor beta chains follows, all from one sample in a study of identical twins. TCRdb recomputed calls from the 5' RACE reads with MiXCR, one row per CDR3 protein. The sample consists of 200,000 to 300,000 distinct CDR3 sequences, about 7.5% of them appearing once. This sample also appeared in a second study, on yellow fever vaccine responses in identical twins.

Sequencing input: CD8+ T cells sorted from blood. The receptors come from a woman aged 18 to 35 in good health. Both conserved end residues are part of each CDR3. D genes are given only for firm matches. Size is omitted from some rows. Given values are once, few, many or a class for expanded clones.

>NA|many|TRBV29-1|TRBJ2-2
TGCAGCGTTGAATGGGGAACCGGGGAGCTGTTTTTT
CSVEWGTGELFF
>NA|NA|TRBV2|TRBJ1-5
TGTGCCAGCAGTGAAGCGCTTGGAGGGTCGGGGAATCAGCCCCAGCATTTT
CASSEALGGSGNQPQHF
>TRBD1|many|TRBV6-5|TRBJ2-1
TGTGCCAGCAGTTACTTTCCGGGACAGGGAAGCGAGCAGTTCTTC
CASSYFPGQGSEQFF
>NA|many|TRBV29-1|TRBJ2-1
TGCAGCGTCGAGTCCGAGCGGGCCTACAATGAGCAGTTCTTC
CSVESERAYNEQFF
>NA|few|TRBV7-9|TRBJ2-1
TGTGCCAGCAGCTTAGAGGGGATGCGACAGAACAATGAGCAGTTCTTC
CASSLEGMRQNNEQFF
>NA|once|TRBV6-1|TRBJ2-1
TGTGCCAGCAGTGGGGACACCTACAATGAGCAGTTCTTC
CASSGDTYNEQFF
>NA|many|TRBV5-6|TRBJ1-5
TGTGCCAGCAGCCTCGGACAGAGCAATCAGCCCCAGCATTTT
CASSLGQSNQPQHF
>TRBD1|NA|TRBV6-1|TRBJ2-1
TGTGCCAGGACGACAGGGAGTCATTTGGGGTCCTACAATGAGCAGTTCTTC
CARTTGSHLGSYNEQFF
>TRBD1|few|TRBV6-2/TRBV6-3|TRBJ1-3
TGTGCCAGCAGCTTTGGGACAGCCTCTGGAAACACCATATATTTT
CASSFGTASGNTIYF
>NA|many|TRBV5-1|TRBJ2-2
TGCGCCAGCAGCTTGAGGCGGAACACCGGGGAGCTGTTTTTT
CASSLRRNTGELFF
>TRBD1|few|TRBV4-1|TRBJ1-2
TGCGCCAGCAGCCAAGATACCGGGACAGGGGAACTAGCCTATGGCTACACCTTC
CASSQDTGTGELAYGYTF
>TRBD1|many|TRBV3-1|TRBJ2-1
TGTGCCAGCAGCCAGGGACAGGGAGGGGATGAGCAGTTCTTC
CASSQGQGGDEQFF
>NA|many|TRBV2|TRBJ2-1
TGTGCCACACGGGGTACCTACAATGAGCAGTTCTTC
CATRGTYNEQFF
>NA|NA|TRBV15|TRBJ2-2
TGTGCCACCAGCAGAGGTCAGACCGGAGAGCTGTTTTTT
CATSRGQTGELFF
>TRBD1|many|TRBV28|TRBJ2-1
TGTGCCAGCAGTCGGGGACAGGGTCGGGATGAGCAGTTCTTC
CASSRGQGRDEQFF
>TRBD2|NA|TRBV7-9|TRBJ2-2
TGTGCCGGGGAGACTAGCGGGCAGACCGGGGAGCTGTTTTTT
CAGETSGQTGELFF
>NA|few|TRBV2|TRBJ2-1
TGTGCCAGCAGTGAAGGTATCAGCTCCTACAATGAGCAGTTCTTC
CASSEGISSYNEQFF
>TRBD2|NA|TRBV2|TRBJ2-7
TGTGCCAGCAGTGAAGCGCCCGGGGGGACTACCTACGAGCAGTACTTC
CASSEAPGGTTYEQYF
>TRBD2|few|TRBV4-2|TRBJ2-7
TGTGCCAGCACCCCTATTAGCGGGAGTCCCGAGCAGTACTTC
CASTPISGSPEQYF
>TRBD1|NA|TRBV12-3/TRBV12-4|TRBJ2-5
TGTGCCAGCAGTTTAGGCTCCGGGACAGGGGGCTTGGGGGAGGGCTTCCAAGAGACCCAGTACTTC
CASSLGSGTGGLGEGFQETQYF
>NA|many|TRBV4-1|TRBJ2-7
TGCGCCAGCAGCCAAGCCGGCTCCTACGAGCAGTACTTC
CASSQAGSYEQYF
>TRBD1|NA|TRBV2|TRBJ1-5
TGTGCCAGCATGGGGAGGGGGCTGAGCAATCAGCCCCAGCATTTT
CASMGRGLSNQPQHF
>NA|few|TRBV5-5|TRBJ1-1
TGTGCCAGCAGCCCACAGGGACCTTTAAATCCGACTGAAGCTTTCTTT
CASSPQGPLNPTEAFF
>NA|many|TRBV7-9|TRBJ2-3
TGTGCCAGCAGCTTAGATACGCAGTATTTT
CASSLDTQYF
>TRBD1|NA|TRBV2|TRBJ1-2
TGTGCCAGCAGTGAACGGACAGGGGTGATATATAACTATGGCTACACCTTC
CASSERTGVIYNYGYTF
>NA|few|TRBV2|TRBJ2-3
TGTGCCAGCACACGGGGAATGGCAGATACGCAGTATTTT
CASTRGMADTQYF
>TRBD1|NA|TRBV27|TRBJ1-6
TGTGCCAGCAGTGCGATGGGACAGGGAAATTCACCCCTCCACTTT
CASSAMGQGNSPLHF
>TRBD1|NA|TRBV5-6|TRBJ2-2
TGTGCCAGCAGCCCGTGGGGACAGCCGAACACCGGGGAGCTGTTTTTT
CASSPWGQPNTGELFF
>NA|NA|TRBV7-8|TRBJ1-1
TGTGCCAGCAGCTTCCCTTCAGTACTGGGGACTGAAGCTTTCTTT
CASSFPSVLGTEAFF
>NA|many|TRBV5-1|TRBJ2-3
TGCGCCAGCAGCCGCCCCGAGGACAGTAGCACAGATACGCAGTATTTT
CASSRPEDSSTDTQYF
>NA|many|TRBV29-1|TRBJ2-1
TGCAGCGTTGCGGAGGGACTTGGGAATGAGCAGTTCTTC
CSVAEGLGNEQFF
>NA|many|TRBV9|TRBJ1-2
TGTGCCACCAGGACAGTAGACGGCTACACCTTC
CATRTVDGYTF